A single sample gave rise to the 22 T cell receptor beta chains below, sequenced in a study of control samples from healthy donors and cancer patients. Assay: immunoSEQ multiplex PCR; the TCRdb copy retains only in-frame clones and omits some. Seen here are 65,000 to 90,000 clones, approximately 87% observed once, and the top ten hold around 20%. Specimen: blood. Source of these receptors: a middle-aged man in good health.

The chain recombines TRBV5-4 with TRBJ1-1, with unresolved D. This CDR3 spans 16 amino acids. Germline V gene data show CDR1 as SGHNT and CDR2 as YYREEE (reference sequence). V was trimmed by 1 base and J by 0 bases, leaving 13 bases between them. As DNA, the CDR3 is TGTGCCAGCAGCTTGAAGGCGACTCTTATGAACACTGAAGCTTTCTTT. This translates into CASSLKATLMNTEAFF.

This chain uses TRBV10-1 with TRBJ1-5; D is unclear. The germline V gene has CDR1 WNHNN and CDR2 SYGVQD (reference sequence). Trimming left V 4 bases short and J 5 bases short, with 9 bases between. The CDR3 has 13 residues. The CDR3 region is CASSAGRYQPQHF. The CDR3 nucleotides are TGCGCCAGCAGTGCGGGCAGGTATCAGCCCCAGCATTTT.

This chain links TRBV25-1 with TRBJ2-6; possible D gene TRBD2, 6 bases. CDR1 MGHDK and CDR2 SYGVNS come from the germline V gene. Between the trimmed V and J ends, which lost 4 bases and 0 bases, there was a span of 10 bases. This CDR3 has 16 amino acids. CDR3 bases: TGTGCCAGCAGTGTCCACGGGGGCTCTGGGGCCAACGTCCTGACTTTC. This encodes CASSVHGGSGANVLTF.

This chain uses TRBV18 with TRBJ1-1; D perhaps matches TRBD1 (5 bases). V was cut by 6 bases and J by 5 bases, with 16 bases left in between. The CDR3 runs 14 residues. CDR1 KGHSH and CDR2 LQKENI come from the germline V gene. CDR3 region: CASSLQDGGTEAFF. In nucleotides, the CDR3 is TGTGCCAGCTCCCTCCAAGACGGGGGGACTGAAGCTTTCTTT.

The chain carries TRBV6-1 and TRBJ1-1, with D perhaps matching TRBD1 (6 bases). Trimming removed 2 bases from V and 0 bases from J, with 7 bases in between. This CDR3 comprises 14 residues. The germline V gene encodes CDR1 MNHNS and CDR2 SASEGT. The CDR3 here is CASSERQVNTEAFF. The CDR3 DNA reads TGTGCCAGCAGTGAACGACAGGTGAACACTGAAGCTTTCTTT.

This chain connects TRBV5-1 to TRBJ1-1; no clear D gene. This CDR3 comprises 15 residues. Trimming shortened V by 4 bases and J by 1 base, and 14 bases separated the two germline ends. Germline V gene sequence: CDR1 SGHRS, CDR2 YFSETQ. CDR3 sequence reads: CASSRLGQPNTEAFF. The DNA of the CDR3 is TGCGCCAGCAGCCGCCTCGGGCAACCGAACACTGAAGCTTTCTTT. Supplemented by reference TRBV5-1 and TRBJ1-1, the full variable domain reads KAGVTQTPRYLIKTRGQQVTLSCSPISGHRSVSWYQQTPGQGLQFLFEYFSETQRNKGNFPGRFSGRQFSNSRSEMNVSTLELGDSALYLCASSRLGQPNTEAFFGQGTRLTVV.

This rearrangement joins TRBV27 to TRBJ2-1; D is possibly TRBD2 (7 bases). The CDR3 length is 14 residues. Trimming left V 2 bases short and J 7 bases short, with 12 bases between. Germline V gives CDR1 MNHEY, CDR2 SMNVEV (reference sequence). The CDR3 sequence: CASSLPGGRNEQFF. As DNA, the CDR3 is TGTGCCAGCAGTTTACCGGGGGGCAGGAATGAGCAGTTCTTC.

This sequence joins TRBV27 and TRBJ2-1; TRBD2 matches at 9 bases. The germline V gene encodes CDR1 MNHEY and CDR2 SMNVEV (reference sequence). J lost 2 bases, V lost 5 bases, and 4 bases had no gene match. The CDR3 is 15 amino acids. The CDR3 loop reads CASSPGLATYNEQFF. In DNA form, the CDR3 reads TGTGCCAGCAGTCCGGGACTAGCTACCTACAATGAGCAGTTCTTC.

The chain is built from TRBV18 and TRBJ2-7; possibly TRBD1 for D (5 bases). The CDR3 sequence is 12 residues long. Looked up from germline, CDR1 is KGHSH and CDR2 is LQKENI. This CDR3 reads CAHSRRGSELDV. CDR3 in DNA: TGTGCCCACTCTCGTAGGGGAAGCGAGCTGGACGTC.

This clone has just one count. The genes are TRBV10-3 and TRBJ2-1, with TRBD2 matching over 13 bases. CDR3 length: 16 residues. With V trimmed by 3 bases and J by 4 bases, 3 bases remained unmatched. Germline loops: CDR1 ENHRY, CDR2 SYGVKD. The CDR3 region is CAISELAGGLYNEQFF. CDR3 DNA sequence: TGTGCCATCAGTGAACTAGCGGGAGGGCTGTACAATGAGCAGTTCTTC.

In DNA, the CDR3 is TGCGCCAGCAGCCAAGATTCGACGAGGGGAGAGACCCAGTACTTC. This sequence encodes CASSQDSTRGETQYF. The J gene is TRBJ2-5, the V gene TRBV4-1; D tentatively fits TRBD1 or TRBD2 (5 bases each). The CDR3 contains 15 residues. Trimming took off 0 bases at V and 4 bases at J, with 12 bases between the two ends. From germline, CDR1 is MGHRA and CDR2 YSYEKL.

The table lists this clone with a count of one. The chain employs TRBV24-1 and TRBJ1-2; D not certain. Germline CDR1 and CDR2: KGHDR and SFDVKD. This CDR3 region has 13 residues. V lost 3 bases to trimming and J lost 8 bases, with 12 bases between them. In DNA, the CDR3 is TGTGCCACCAGTGATCCTGGGTGGGTCGGCTACACCTTC. Translated: CATSDPGWVGYTF.

The J gene is TRBJ2-1, the V gene TRBV11-3; TRBD1 aligns across 9 bases. J was trimmed by 6 bases and V by 2 bases; bases with no gene match: 11. This CDR3 has 17 amino acids. Germline V gene data show CDR1 as SGHNT and CDR2 as YENEEA. CDR3 residues: CASSLFPTGQGSNEQFF. Here the CDR3 DNA reads TGTGCCAGCAGCTTATTCCCCACGGGACAGGGATCCAATGAGCAGTTCTTC.

The chain uses TRBV12-5 and TRBJ1-2, with no clear D. The ends were cut back, 8 bases at V and 2 bases at J, with 9 bases in the middle. The CDR3 spans 12 residues. Per the germline V gene, CDR1 is LGHNT and CDR2 is FRNRAP. This CDR3 is CASKSPNYGYTF. The CDR3 DNA follows: TGTGCTAGTAAGAGTCCCAACTATGGCTACACCTTC.

This chain links TRBV19 with TRBJ1-5; maybe TRBD1 (6 bases). V lost 5 bases to trimming and J lost 1 base, with 9 bases between them. The CDR3 runs to 14 residues. Germline V gene data show CDR1 as LNHDA and CDR2 as SQIVND (reference sequence). DNA for the CDR3: TGTGCCAGTAGTCGGACAGAGAGCAATCAGCCCCAGCATTTT. It yields the protein CASSRTESNQPQHF.

The V and J genes are TRBV4-1 and TRBJ2-5; D gene ambiguous. The CDR3 sequence is 15 residues long. Trimming removed 3 bases at V and 5 bases at J, with 16 bases between. The germline CDR1 and CDR2 sequences are MGHRA and YSYEKL. The CDR3 bases are TGCGCCAGCAGCCAGTCCGGCACAGCCCCTGAGACCCAGTACTTC. Protein sequence: CASSQSGTAPETQYF.

This clone is a singleton in its sample. The chain is built from TRBV5-6 and TRBJ2-3, with 8 bases matching TRBD1. V gave up 4 bases and J gave up 2 bases; unmatched junction bases: 9. CDR1 SGHDT and CDR2 YYEEEE come from the germline V gene. The CDR3 sequence is 16 residues long. CDR3 nucleotides: TGTGCCAGCAGCACACTGGGACAGGTATACACAGATACGCAGTATTTT. This gives the protein CASSTLGQVYTDTQYF.

V gene TRBV11-3 combines with J gene TRBJ2-1; 8 nucleotides agree with TRBD2. This CDR3 region has 16 residues. V lost 8 bases and J lost 0; bases outside the gene matches: 9. Looked up from germline, CDR1 is SGHNT and CDR2 is YENEEA. The CDR3 DNA sequence: TGTGCCAGCCGCGTTAGCGGGGTAGGCTCCTACAATGAGCAGTTCTTC. Encoded protein: CASRVSGVGSYNEQFF.

The CDR3: CASSSAYSANTGELFF. CDR3 DNA: TGTGCCAGCAGCTCCGCCTACAGCGCGAACACCGGGGAGCTGTTTTTT. The V call is TRBV5-8, the J call TRBJ2-2; D is unresolved. Germline-derived CDR1 and CDR2 are SGHTS and YDEGEE. This CDR3 is 16 amino acids long. Between the trimmed V and J ends, which lost 3 bases and 0 bases, there was a span of 12 bases.

This chain connects TRBV12-3 or TRBV12-4 to TRBJ1-3; D is ambiguous. There are 12 residues in the CDR3. V lost 3 bases and J lost 4, with 4 bases in between. CDR3 residues: CASSFEGNTIYF. DNA for the CDR3: TGTGCCAGCAGTTTCGAGGGAAACACCATATATTTT.

The V gene is TRBV14, the J gene TRBJ2-3, with D perhaps TRBD1 (5 bases). Trimming took 3 bases from V and 4 from J, leaving 23 bases between them. The CDR3 is made up of 18 amino acids. CDR1 SGHDN and CDR2 FVKESK come from the germline V gene. The CDR3 nucleotides are TGTGCCAGCAGCCAGATGAAGGGCAGGGCTGACCGTCCAGATACGCAGTATTTT. Translated, it gives CASSQMKGRADRPDTQYF.

V is TRBV20-1 and J is TRBJ1-1; D gene unclear. The germline V gene encodes CDR1 DFQATT and CDR2 SNEGSKA (reference sequence). The CDR3 has 13 residues. The V end was cut by 3 bases, the J end by 1 base, with 9 bases between. The CDR3 is CSASMDENTEAFF. The CDR3 DNA sequence: TGCAGTGCTAGTATGGATGAGAACACTGAAGCTTTCTTT.